Listed here are 32 T cell receptor beta chains from one sample, sequenced in a study of glioma-infiltrating T cells. The iRepertoire nested amplicon-rescue multiplex PCR amplified TCR alpha and beta CDR3s from RNA. MiXCR, run by TCRdb on the multiplex PCR reads, gives a single entry per CDR3 protein. The sample has about 180,000 distinct CDR3 sequences, more than 35% seen once; the top ten hold 5.2%. Sequencing used glioma tissue, nonneoplastic brain tissue, or PBMCs (not recorded which). The receptors come from a human donor with low-grade glioma or glioblastoma, undergoing nonglioma brain surgery, or in good health (not recorded which).

This clonotype was observed a single time. J is TRBJ2-7 and V is TRBV6-5, with D uncertain. The CDR3 loop spans 17 amino acids. Germline CDR1 is MNHEY and CDR2 is SVGAGI. CDR3 nucleotides: TGTGACACCAGTGATTTGAGGACCCGACAAACCGAGTACGAGCAGTACTTC. It encodes CDTSDLRTRQTEYEQYF.

CDR3 protein: CASSPRGSSYNEQFF. In DNA form, the CDR3 reads TGTGCCAGCAGCCCCCGGGGGAGCTCCTACAATGAGCAGTTCTTC. J is TRBJ2-1 and V is TRBV3-1; maybe TRBD2 (6 bases). CDR3 length: 15 residues. Germline V CDR1 and CDR2: LGHDT, YNNKEL (reference sequence). The ends were cut back, 4 bases at V and 0 bases at J, with 10 bases in the middle.

This clonotype was found many times. The rearrangement joins TRBV29-1 to TRBJ1-1, with D hard to call. CDR1 is SQVTM and CDR2 is ANQGSEA in the germline V gene. V was cut by 7 bases and J by 6 bases, with 12 bases left in between. This CDR3 contains 11 residues. The CDR3 is CSAQTSAEAFF. In DNA form, the CDR3 reads TGCAGCGCGCAGACGTCGGCTGAAGCTTTCTTT.

This clonotype has a count of ten or more. This chain connects TRBV2 to TRBJ1-1; D remains ambiguous. Trimming removed 0 bases from V and 10 bases from J, with 6 bases in between. Germline CDR1 SNHLY, CDR2 FYNNEI. This CDR3 is built from 11 residues. Here the CDR3 DNA reads TGTGCCAGCAGTGAAGCGCTTCTAGCTTTCTTT. Protein sequence: CASSEALLAFF.

This clonotype has at least ten counts. The rearrangement links TRBV6-2 or TRBV6-3 to TRBJ2-5, with a tentative D call TRBD1 (6 bases). V was pared by 0 bases and J by 5 bases, with 10 bases between. CDR1 is MNHEY and CDR2 is SVGEGT in the germline V gene. CDR3 length equals 14 residues. CDR3 sequence (DNA): TGTGCCAGCAGTTACTCCGGACAGAAGGAGACCCAGTACTTC. Translating it yields CASSYSGQKETQYF.

Regarding this clonotype: Since a much larger clone is just one base distant, this may be a read error. This chain joins TRBV3-1 and TRBJ2-5; either TRBD1 or TRBD2 may fit D (6 bases each). The CDR3 sequence is 11 residues long. Trimming took 6 bases from V and 11 from J, leaving 13 bases between them. CDR1 LGHDT and CDR2 YNNKEL come from the germline V gene (reference sequence). CDR3 sequence reads: CASSLRDKQYF. In DNA, the CDR3 is TGTGCCAGCAGTTTGCGGGACAAGCAGTACTTC.

This clonotype was counted ten times or more. This rearrangement joins TRBV14 to TRBJ2-1; 15 positions agree with TRBD2. This CDR3 has 19 amino acids. The V gene's germline CDR1 is SGHDN and CDR2 FVKESK. Trimming cost V 1 base and J 7 bases; bases outside gene matches: 11. CDR3 in DNA: TGTGCCAGCAGCCAAGCTCACAGCGGGACTAGCGGGAGGAGGAATGAGCAGTTCTTC. Translated, it gives CASSQAHSGTSGRRNEQFF.

The V and J genes are TRBV7-2 and TRBJ2-3; D is ambiguous. CDR1 and CDR2 from the germline V gene are SGHTA and FQGNSA. CDR3 size: 15 residues. V was shortened by 6 bases and J by 2 bases, with 15 bases between the two germline ends. CDR3 bases: TGTGCCAGCAGTTTTAGTCACGGGTACACAGATACGCAGTATTTT. Translation: CASSFSHGYTDTQYF.

This clonotype occurred many times. This chain connects TRBV20-1 to TRBJ2-3; D may be TRBD2 (6 bases). The CDR3 has 14 amino acids. The germline CDR1 and CDR2 sequences are DFQATT and SNEGSKA (reference sequence). The V end was cut by 3 bases, the J end by 3 bases, with 13 bases between. The DNA for the CDR3 is TGCAGTGCTAGTCGCGGCGGGACGACAGATACGCAGTATTTT. It translates to CSASRGGTTDTQYF.

There are many counts of this clonotype. The genes are TRBV20-1 and TRBJ2-3, with 10 bases aligning to TRBD1. Germline CDR1 is DFQATT and CDR2 is SNEGSKA (reference sequence). This CDR3 has 15 residues. Trimming removed 6 bases from V and 5 bases from J; junction bases left unmatched: 11. The CDR3 bases are TGCAGTGCCAGTCCCGGGACAGGGGTTGGAGATACGCAGTATTTT. Protein product: CSASPGTGVGDTQYF.

A remark on this clonotype: One base away lies a much larger clone, so this may be a sequencing read error. This chain joins TRBV4-1 and TRBJ1-5; D possibly corresponds to TRBD1 (5 bases). Germline V CDR1 and CDR2: MGHRA, YSYEKL. CDR3 size: 15 residues. The DNA for the CDR3 is TGTGCCAGCAGCCAAGAAAGGGGAGGCAATCAGCCCCAGCATTTT. Its translation is CASSQERGGNQPQHF.

The chain links TRBV6-1 to TRBJ2-1, with 13 bases identical to TRBD2. CDR1 is MNHNS, CDR2 SASEGT, per germline. The CDR3 length is 15 residues. V shed 3 bases and J 8 bases; nucleotides not matched to a gene: 4. CDR3 DNA: TGTGCCAGCAGTGAGATACTAGCGGGAGGGGATGAGCAGTTCTTC. Amino acid sequence: CASSEILAGGDEQFF.

This clonotype was seen many times. The chain employs TRBV28 and TRBJ2-7; maybe TRBD1 (5 bases). Deletions cut 3 bases from V and 1 base from J, with 13 bases between. The germline CDR1 and CDR2 sequences are MDHEN and SYDVKM. CDR3 length equals 15 residues. CDR3 sequence: CASSFGAGSSYEQYF. Written as DNA, the CDR3 is TGTGCCAGCAGTTTCGGCGCAGGGTCTTCCTACGAGCAGTACTTC.

This clonotype was seen repeatedly, ten times or more. The chain links TRBV18 to TRBJ2-5; D is possibly TRBD1 (5 bases). The V gene lost 3 bases and the J gene lost 1 base, with 15 bases spanning the gap. Germline CDR1 is KGHSH and CDR2 is LQKENI. The CDR3 extends over 16 amino acids. The CDR3: CASSPFSLQGQETQYF. DNA for the CDR3: TGTGCCAGCTCACCGTTTTCACTTCAGGGCCAAGAGACCCAGTACTTC.

This clonotype appeared a few times. This chain links TRBV24-1 with TRBJ2-5; 8 nucleotides match TRBD2. The CDR3 has 15 residues. Trimming removed 0 bases from V and 3 bases from J; junction bases left unmatched: 2. The germline V gene encodes CDR1 KGHDR and CDR2 SFDVKD. CDR3 sequence reads: CATSDLTAGEETQYF. As DNA, the CDR3 is TGTGCCACCAGTGATTTGACAGCGGGAGAAGAGACCCAGTACTTC.

On this clonotype: The junction and the germline gene differ at one end; a read error may be behind it. The chain recombines TRBV4-1 with TRBJ1-5, with 8 bases fitting TRBD1. This CDR3 region has 17 residues. CDR1 is MGHRA, CDR2 YSYEKL, per germline. CDR3: CASGHPTGAGSNQPQHF. CDR3 DNA: TGCGCCAGCGGCCACCCGACAGGGGCAGGAAGCAATCAGCCCCAGCATTTT.

A note on this clonotype: The junction departs from germline at one end; a sequencing error may be responsible. V and J are TRBV12-3 or TRBV12-4 and TRBJ1-2, with D possibly TRBD1 on 5 matching bases. The CDR3 is 11 amino acids. Written as DNA, the CDR3 is TGTGCCAGCGGGGGGGGGTATGGCTACACATTC. Translation: CASGGGYGYTF.

As regards this clonotype: A much larger clone lies one base from this, so it may be a read error. The rearrangement uses TRBV7-2 and TRBJ2-7; 7 bases map to TRBD1. CDR3 length equals 13 residues. The V segment lost 9 bases and the J segment 7 bases; nucleotides outside the gene matches: 12. Germline lookup yields CDR1 SGHTA and CDR2 FQGNSA. The CDR3 region is CARSMTGTSEQYF. The CDR3 DNA reads TGTGCCAGAAGCATGACAGGGACGAGTGAGCAGTACTTC.

The V and J genes are TRBV19 and TRBJ2-1, with D tentatively TRBD2 (5 bases). This CDR3 has 13 amino acids. V was pared by 2 bases and J by 9 bases, with 11 bases between. Germline values: CDR1 LNHDA, CDR2 SQIVND (reference sequence). CDR3 bases: TGTGCCAGTAGTATATCTAGCTTTCGTGAGCAGTTCTTC. Protein: CASSISSFREQFF.

This clonotype occurred a few times. The chain joins TRBV9 to TRBJ1-6; D gene unclear. Between the trimmed V and J ends, which lost 0 bases and 0 bases, there was a span of 7 bases. CDR3 length: 16 amino acids. Per the germline V gene, CDR1 is SGDLS and CDR2 is YYNGEE. CDR3 sequence reads: CASSVGASSYNSPLHF. CDR3 nucleotide sequence: TGTGCCAGCAGCGTAGGGGCCAGCTCCTATAATTCACCCCTCCACTTT.

As to this clonotype: Since a much larger clone is just one base distant, this may be a read error. The J gene is TRBJ2-7, the V gene TRBV18; D is ambiguous. V dropped 3 bases and J dropped 10 bases, with 16 bases sitting between them. The CDR3 sequence is 13 residues long. CDR1 is KGHSH, CDR2 LQKENI, per germline. The CDR3 loop is CASSPGLQENQYF. CDR3 DNA: TGTGCCAGCTCACCTGGATTACAAGAGAACCAGTACTTC.

This clonotype was counted only a few times. This CDR3 is CRTRGGLAVYEQYF. The CDR3 DNA sequence: TGCAGGACTAGAGGTGGGCTAGCGGTCTACGAGCAGTACTTC. The chain combines TRBV20-1 with TRBJ2-7; TRBD2 matches at 7 bases. CDR1 is DFQATT, CDR2 SNEGSKA, per germline (reference sequence). The CDR3 is 14 residues long.

The J gene is TRBJ2-5, the V gene TRBV29-1; 9 nucleotides agree with TRBD2. The germline gives CDR1 SQVTM, CDR2 ANQGSEA. The V gene end was trimmed by 4 bases and the J gene end by 5 bases; junction bases not matched to a gene: 5. The CDR3 covers 13 residues. The CDR3 sequence is CSVASSGKETQYF. In nucleotides, the CDR3 is TGCAGCGTTGCATCTAGCGGGAAGGAGACCCAGTACTTC.

This clonotype was seen many times. The chain carries TRBV28 and TRBJ1-2; D call uncertain. V shed 5 bases and J shed 1 base, with 20 bases lying between them. This CDR3 comprises 17 residues. CDR1 and CDR2 (germline): MDHEN, SYDVKM. The CDR3 bases are TGTGCCAGCAGTCTCCCAAGTATCGGCATGATTAACTATGGCTACACCTTC. This encodes CASSLPSIGMINYGYTF.

The chain couples TRBV20-1 to TRBJ1-6; D call uncertain. V was pared by 5 bases and J by 8 bases, with 19 bases between. CDR1 and CDR2 from the germline V gene are DFQATT and SNEGSKA (reference sequence). The CDR3 loop spans 15 amino acids. The CDR3 bases are TGCAGTGCTGGAGTTTCAGGAAATCAGGATTCACCCCTCCACTTT. Residues: CSAGVSGNQDSPLHF.

This clonotype occurred many times. The chain links TRBV20-1 to TRBJ2-1; D is ambiguous. The CDR3 loop spans 13 amino acids. Germline CDR1 DFQATT, CDR2 SNEGSKA (reference sequence). With 5 bases removed from V and 2 bases from J, the gap between germline ends came to 10 bases. This CDR3 is CSAPKTPYNEQFF. In DNA, the CDR3 is TGCAGTGCTCCTAAGACTCCCTACAATGAGCAGTTCTTC.

This clonotype was recorded at least ten times. The chain recombines TRBV6-2 or TRBV6-3 with TRBJ2-1; TRBD2 matches 13 bases. Germline CDR1 reads MNHEY; CDR2 reads SVGEGT. V dropped 2 bases and J dropped 7; count of bases not matched to a gene: 5. The CDR3 covers 16 residues. In DNA, the CDR3 is TGTGCCAGCAGTTACGGACTAGCGGGAGTTAAAAATGAGCAGTTCTTC. It encodes CASSYGLAGVKNEQFF.

Notes on this clonotype: A much bigger clone sits one base away, suggesting this may be a read error. Because it lacks the conserved phenylalanine or tryptophan at the end, this CDR3 is likely a read error. This sequence joins TRBV10-3 and TRBJ2-3; the D is unclear. The V gene's germline CDR1 is ENHRY and CDR2 SYGVKD. The CDR3 consists of 14 residues. Trimming shortened V by 6 bases and J by 2 bases, and 12 bases separated the two germline ends. Written as DNA, the CDR3 is TGTGCCATCAGGGGCGACTCCAACACAGATACGCAGTATTTA. Translating gives CAIRGDSNTDTQYL.

This clonotype was recorded many times. The rearrangement joins TRBV19 to TRBJ1-3, with D possibly TRBD1 on 5 matching bases. The CDR3 length is 16 residues. Deletions cut 4 bases from V and 2 bases from J, with 15 bases between. Germline V gene lookup returns CDR1 LNHDA and CDR2 SQIVND (reference sequence). The CDR3 DNA is TGTGCCAGTAGTACCCAGGGTTCGGCGGCTGGAAACACCATATATTTT. Residues: CASSTQGSAAGNTIYF.

This clonotype was seen many times. The V gene is TRBV4-1, the J gene TRBJ1-1, with a weak D call TRBD1 (5 bases). CDR1 is MGHRA, CDR2 YSYEKL, per germline. V lost 4 bases and J lost 1, with 13 bases in between. The CDR3 is 15 residues long. The CDR3 sequence: CASSLLDRQNTEAFF. The CDR3 bases are TGCGCCAGCAGCCTACTAGACAGACAGAACACTGAAGCTTTCTTT.

This clonotype was found once. At one end, the junction sequence differs from germline, possibly due to a read error. The J gene is TRBJ2-7, the V gene TRBV29-1, with 7 bases that match TRBD2. CDR3 size: 13 residues. Germline lookup yields CDR1 SQVTM and CDR2 ANQGSEA. This chain's CDR3 is CSVVSGRTYEKYF. CDR3 DNA: TGCAGCGTAGTTAGCGGGCGAACCTACGAGAAGTACTTC.

Points on this clonotype: Since a much larger clone is just one base distant, this may be a read error. J is TRBJ1-2 and V is TRBV6-1, with D possibly matching TRBD1 (5 bases). The CDR3 runs to 11 residues. The V gene's germline CDR1 is MNHNS and CDR2 SASEGT. The V gene lost 10 bases and the J gene lost 7 bases, with 13 bases spanning the gap. DNA of the CDR3: TGTGCCATCCCTCCGGACACTGGCTACACCTTC. The encoded protein is CAIPPDTGYTF.